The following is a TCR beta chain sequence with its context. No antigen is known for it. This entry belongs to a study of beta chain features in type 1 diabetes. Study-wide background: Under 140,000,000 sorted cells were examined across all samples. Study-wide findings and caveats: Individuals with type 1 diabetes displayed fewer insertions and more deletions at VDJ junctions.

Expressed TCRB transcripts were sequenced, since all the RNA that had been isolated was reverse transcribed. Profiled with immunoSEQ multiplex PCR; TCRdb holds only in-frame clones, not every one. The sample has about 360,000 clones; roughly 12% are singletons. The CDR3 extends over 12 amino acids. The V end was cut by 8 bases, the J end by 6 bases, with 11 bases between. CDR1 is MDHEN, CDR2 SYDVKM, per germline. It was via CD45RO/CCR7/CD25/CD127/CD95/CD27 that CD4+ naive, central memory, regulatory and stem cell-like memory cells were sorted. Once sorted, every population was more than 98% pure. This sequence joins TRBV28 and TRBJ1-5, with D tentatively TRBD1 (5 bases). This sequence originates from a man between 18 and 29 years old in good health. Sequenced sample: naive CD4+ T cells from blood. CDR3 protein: CASRGGSQPQHF. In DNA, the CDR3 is TGTGCCAGCCGGGGCGGGAGTCAGCCCCAGCATTTT. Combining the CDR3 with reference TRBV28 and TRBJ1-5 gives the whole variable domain DVKVTQSSRYLVKRTGEKVFLECVQDMDHENMFWYRQDPGLGLRLIYFSYDVKMKEKGDIPEGYSVSREKKERFSLILESASTNQTSMYLCASRGGSQPQHFGDGTRLSIL.